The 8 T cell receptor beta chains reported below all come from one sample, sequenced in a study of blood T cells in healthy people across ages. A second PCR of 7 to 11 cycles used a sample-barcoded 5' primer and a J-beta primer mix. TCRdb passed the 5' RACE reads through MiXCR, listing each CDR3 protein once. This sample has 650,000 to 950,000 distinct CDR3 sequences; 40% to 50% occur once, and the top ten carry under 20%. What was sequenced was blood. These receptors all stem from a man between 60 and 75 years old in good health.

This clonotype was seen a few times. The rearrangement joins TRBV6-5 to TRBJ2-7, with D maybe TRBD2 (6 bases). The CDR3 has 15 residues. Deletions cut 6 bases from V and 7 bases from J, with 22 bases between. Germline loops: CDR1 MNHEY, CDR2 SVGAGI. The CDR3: CASSPGRGMRNEQYF. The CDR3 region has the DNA TGTGCCAGCAGCCCTGGGCGGGGAATGCGGAATGAGCAGTACTTC.

This CDR3 is CACRLANTGELFF. CDR3 DNA sequence: TGTGCCTGTCGACTCGCGAACACCGGGGAGCTGTTTTTT. The rearrangement links TRBV30 to TRBJ2-2; D gene unclear. Germline V lookup: CDR1 GTSNPN, CDR2 SVGIG (reference sequence). The CDR3 extends over 13 amino acids. Trimming took 6 bases from V and 0 from J, leaving 8 bases between them.

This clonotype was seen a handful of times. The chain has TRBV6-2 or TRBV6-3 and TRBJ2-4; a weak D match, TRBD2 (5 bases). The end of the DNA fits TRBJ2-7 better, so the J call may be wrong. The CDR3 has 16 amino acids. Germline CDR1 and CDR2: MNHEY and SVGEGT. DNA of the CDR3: TGTGCCAGCAGTTCCGCTCGGACTCGCCGGGATTACGAGCAGTACTTC. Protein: CASSSARTRRDYEQYF.

This CDR3 is CASTHQPSSYNEQFF. CDR3 nucleotides: TGTGCCAGCACCCACCAGCCGTCCTCCTACAATGAGCAGTTCTTC. V usage is TRBV6-2 or TRBV6-3 and J usage is TRBJ2-1; D is undetermined. The CDR3 is 15 residues long. Germline V gene data show CDR1 as MNHEY and CDR2 as SVGEGT. V shed 7 bases and J shed 0 bases, with 13 bases lying between them.

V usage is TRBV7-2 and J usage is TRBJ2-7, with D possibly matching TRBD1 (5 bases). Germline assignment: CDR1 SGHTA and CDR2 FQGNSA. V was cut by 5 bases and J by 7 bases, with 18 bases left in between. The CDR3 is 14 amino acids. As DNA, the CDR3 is TGTGCCAGCAGCCCAGTAGCAGGGTCTTGGGAGCAGTACTTC. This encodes CASSPVAGSWEQYF.

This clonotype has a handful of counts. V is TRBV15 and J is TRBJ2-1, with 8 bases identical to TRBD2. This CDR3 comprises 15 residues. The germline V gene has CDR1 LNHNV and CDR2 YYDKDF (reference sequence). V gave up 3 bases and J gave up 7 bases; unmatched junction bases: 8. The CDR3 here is CATSRGPSGGNEQFF. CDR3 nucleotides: TGTGCCACCAGCAGGGGCCCAAGCGGGGGAAATGAGCAGTTCTTC.

The CDR3 bases are TGTGCCAGCAGCCAAACAGGGTCCAATGGCTACACCTTC. This encodes CASSQTGSNGYTF. The rearrangement links TRBV12-3 or TRBV12-4 to TRBJ1-2, with D possibly TRBD1 on 6 matching bases. The CDR3 is 13 amino acids. With 6 bases removed from V and 6 bases from J, the gap between germline ends came to 14 bases.

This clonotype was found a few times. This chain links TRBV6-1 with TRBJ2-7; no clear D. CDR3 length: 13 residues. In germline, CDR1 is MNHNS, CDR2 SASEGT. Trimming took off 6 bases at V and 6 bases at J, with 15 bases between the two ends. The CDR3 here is CASSRASHAEQYF. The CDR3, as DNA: TGTGCCAGCAGCCGGGCCTCCCATGCCGAGCAGTACTTC.